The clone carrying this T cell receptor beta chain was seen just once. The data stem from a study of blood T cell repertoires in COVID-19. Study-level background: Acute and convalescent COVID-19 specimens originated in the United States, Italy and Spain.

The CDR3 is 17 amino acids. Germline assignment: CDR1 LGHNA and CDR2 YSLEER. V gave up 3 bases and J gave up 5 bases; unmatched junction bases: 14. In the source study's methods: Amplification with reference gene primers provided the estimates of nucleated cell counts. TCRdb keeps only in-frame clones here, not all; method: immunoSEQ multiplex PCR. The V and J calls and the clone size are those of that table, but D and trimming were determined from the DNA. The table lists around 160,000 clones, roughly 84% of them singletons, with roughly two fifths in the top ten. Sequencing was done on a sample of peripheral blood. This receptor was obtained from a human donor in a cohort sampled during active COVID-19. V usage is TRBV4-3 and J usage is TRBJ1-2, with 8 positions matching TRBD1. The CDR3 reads CASSQTSTGVYSYGYTF. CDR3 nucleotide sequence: TGCGCCAGCAGCCAGACATCGACAGGGGTCTACTCATATGGCTACACCTTC.